This T cell receptor beta chain appears in the sequencing data of a study of blood T cell repertoires in COVID-19. On the study more broadly: Donors in the United States, Italy and Spain gave samples during acute or convalescent COVID-19. The cDNA or gDNA used as material had been derived from T cells, B-cell-depleted T cells, or PBMCs.

How the authors handled the data: Amplification of reference gene primers provided the estimated nucleated cell counts. The assay was immunoSEQ multiplex PCR, and TCRdb's table has in-frame clones only and misses some. V and J calls plus clone size are reproduced from that table; the DNA served to infer D and trimming. The sample lists around 200,000 clones; approximately 80% were seen once. Per the germline V gene, CDR1 is LGHDT and CDR2 is YNNKEL (reference sequence). The J segment lost 7 bases and the V segment lost 1 base, leaving 6 bases of the junction unmatched. This CDR3 is 15 amino acids long.

The sequence came from a man aged 50-59 years who had recovered from COVID-19. Sequencing used peripheral blood. V is TRBV3-1 (or the pseudogene TRBV3-2) and J is TRBJ1-2, with TRBD1 matching over 10 bases. The CDR3 here is CASSQADRGYVGYTF. CDR3 sequence (DNA): TGTGCCAGCAGCCAAGCGGACAGGGGGTATGTTGGCTACACCTTC.